Following are 8 T cell receptor beta chains from one sample sequenced in a study of T cells after yellow fever vaccination. TCRdb recomputed calls from the 5' RACE reads with MiXCR, one row per CDR3 protein. Of 500,000 to 700,000 distinct CDR3 sequences listed, roughly 19% were seen once; the top ten hold 14%. The specimen was PBMCs, collected 15 days after the yellow fever booster vaccination. Receptors were obtained from a man aged 25-45 years who received the YFV17D yellow fever vaccine.

This clonotype was found a few times. The rearrangement links TRBV28 to TRBJ2-7, with D tentatively TRBD1 or TRBD2 (5 bases each). Germline loops: CDR1 MDHEN, CDR2 SYDVKM. Trimming took 10 bases from V and 2 from J, leaving 9 bases between them. CDR3 size: 11 residues. As DNA, the CDR3 is TGTGCCACGGGGCTTGCCTACGAGCAGTACTTC. Protein: CATGLAYEQYF.

This clonotype was observed at least ten times. The V gene is TRBV12-3 or TRBV12-4, the J gene TRBJ2-1; D unresolved. V gave up 6 bases and J gave up 7 bases, with 7 bases separating them. The CDR3 totals 11 residues. The CDR3 region is CASSPQNEQFF. As DNA, the CDR3 is TGTGCCAGCAGCCCTCAGAATGAGCAGTTCTTC.

This clonotype was seen a few times. The chain couples TRBV29-1 to TRBJ1-2; possible D gene TRBD1, 5 bases. The V gene's germline CDR1 is SQVTM and CDR2 ANQGSEA. Trimming cost V 3 bases and J 3 bases, with 11 bases left between them. The CDR3 length is 13 residues. The CDR3, as DNA: TGCAGCGTTGACACAGGCGGGGACTATGGCTACACCTTC. It codes for CSVDTGGDYGYTF.

The chain links TRBV7-2 to TRBJ1-6; D gene ambiguous. This CDR3 is built from 13 residues. Germline V gene sequence: CDR1 SGHTA, CDR2 FQGNSA. Trimming shortened V by 1 base and J by 14 bases, and 12 bases separated the two germline ends. The DNA of the CDR3 is TGTGCCAGCAGCTTAGATGCTAATTGGTCCCTCCACTTT. Its protein is CASSLDANWSLHF.

The rearrangement links TRBV4-3 to TRBJ2-7, with 7 bases lining up with TRBD2. The CDR3 consists of 17 residues. Per the germline V gene, CDR1 is LGHNA and CDR2 is YSLEER. V shed 0 bases, J shed 5 bases, and the junction held 13 bases outside the gene matches. CDR3 residues: CASSQDKKTSVFNEQYF. The CDR3, as DNA: TGCGCCAGCAGCCAAGATAAAAAAACTAGCGTTTTCAACGAGCAGTACTTC.

The J gene is TRBJ2-1, the V gene TRBV29-1; 10 nucleotides align to TRBD2. The CDR3 is made up of 12 amino acids. V gave up 8 bases and J gave up 9 bases; unmatched junction bases: 7. CDR1 is SQVTM and CDR2 is ANQGSEA in the germline V gene. This chain's CDR3 is CSSTSGIGEQFF. The CDR3 DNA reads as TGCAGCTCTACTAGCGGGATTGGTGAGCAGTTCTTC.

This clonotype appeared a few times. The chain links TRBV4-3 to TRBJ2-1; 7 bases fit TRBD1. Unmatched junction bases numbered 7, after V lost 5 bases and J lost 6 bases. The germline CDR1 and CDR2 sequences are LGHNA and YSLEER. CDR3 length: 14 residues. CDR3 nucleotides: TGCGCCAGCAGCACCGGACAGGTTGGCAATGAGCAGTTCTTC. Translation: CASSTGQVGNEQFF.

The rearrangement uses TRBV20-1 and TRBJ1-1, with D possibly being TRBD1 (5 bases). CDR3 length: 14 amino acids. CDR1 is DFQATT and CDR2 is SNEGSKA in the germline V gene (reference sequence). Trimming pared 6 bases from V and 0 bases from J, leaving 14 bases between. In nucleotides, the CDR3 is TGCAGTGCCACAACGACAGTCATGAACACTGAAGCTTTCTTT. It yields the protein CSATTTVMNTEAFF.